This T cell receptor (beta chain) emerged from a study of blood T cells in healthy people across ages. In terms of origin and age, donors were healthy Caucasian individuals from Russia aged about 6 to 95. Trimming took 0 bases from V and 0 from J, leaving 9 bases between them. This CDR3 is built from 15 residues. Germline V gene data show CDR1 as SGDLS and CDR2 as YYNGEE. Then a second PCR, running about 6 to 12 cycles, was carried out with a sample-barcoded 5' primer and a J-beta primer mix. A single record per CDR3 protein comes from TCRdb applying MiXCR to the 5' RACE reads. In the table there are about 800,000 distinct CDR3 sequences, 58% of which are singletons.

The sample was blood. The chain recombines TRBV9 with TRBJ1-1; possible D gene TRBD1, 5 bases. The clonotype comes from a man aged 25-45 years in good health. CDR3 DNA sequence: TGTGCCAGCAGCGTAGGACAGACCTTGAACACTGAAGCTTTCTTT. Protein: CASSVGQTLNTEAFF.